Presented here are 9 T cell receptor beta chains from one specimen sequenced in a study of blood T cell repertoires in COVID-19. Some clones are missing from TCRdb's copy, which holds only in-frame ones; the method was immunoSEQ multiplex PCR. The sample shows fewer than 450,000 clones, over 70% of them seen only once. Sequenced: peripheral blood. The receptors here all came from a woman aged 50 to 60 with COVID-19, enrolled during active disease.

The chain uses TRBV27 and TRBJ1-2; TRBD1 aligns across 7 bases. The germline V gene has CDR1 MNHEY and CDR2 SMNVEV (reference sequence). V shed 2 bases, J shed 3 bases, and the junction held 3 bases outside the gene matches. This CDR3 region has 14 residues. CDR3 amino acids: CASSLNDRDYGYTF. The CDR3 coding sequence is TGTGCCAGCAGTTTAAACGACAGGGACTATGGCTACACCTTC.

Comment on this clone: Different DNA sequences within this sample yield the same CDR3. The V and J genes are TRBV19 and TRBJ2-7, with 10 bases that match TRBD1. Germline CDR1 LNHDA, CDR2 SQIVND (reference sequence). Trimming took 5 bases from V and 1 from J; bases not matched to a gene: 2. The CDR3 consists of 14 residues. The chain's CDR3 is CASSLGQGSYEQYF. In DNA, the CDR3 is TGTGCCAGTAGTTTGGGACAGGGGTCCTACGAGCAGTACTTC.

The chain recombines TRBV11-2 with TRBJ1-6; 7 bases match TRBD1. The junction had 4 bases not matched to a gene; V was cut back by 5 bases and J by 0 bases. This CDR3 region has 16 residues. Germline CDR1 is SGHAT and CDR2 is FQNNGV. The CDR3, as DNA: TGTGCCAGCAGCATGGACAGGAGCTCCTATAATTCACCCCTCCACTTT. Protein: CASSMDRSSYNSPLHF.

This chain connects TRBV30 to TRBJ2-1, with 13 bases fitting TRBD2. Germline CDR1 GTSNPN, CDR2 SVGIG (reference sequence). The J segment lost 2 bases and the V segment lost 5 bases, leaving 6 bases of the junction unmatched. The CDR3 runs 16 residues. The chain's CDR3 is CAWARGLAGAYNEQFF. CDR3 nucleotides: TGTGCCTGGGCCCGAGGACTAGCGGGAGCCTACAATGAGCAGTTCTTC.

The chain combines TRBV6-2 or TRBV6-3 with TRBJ1-3; TRBD1 is a possible D gene (6 bases). This CDR3 spans 16 amino acids. Germline CDR1 MNHEY, CDR2 SVGEGT. V dropped 4 bases and J dropped 5 bases, with 18 bases sitting between them. In nucleotides, the CDR3 is TGTGCCAGCAGTTCTCACAGTCCCGGGACACGAAACACCATATATTTT. Protein: CASSSHSPGTRNTIYF.

The gene calls are TRBV6-6 and TRBJ2-7, with TRBD1 matching over 9 bases. The CDR3 is 14 amino acids. V shed 7 bases and J 0 bases; nucleotides not matched to a gene: 4. Germline V gene data show CDR1 as MNHNY and CDR2 as SVGAGI (reference sequence). This CDR3 is CASTPTGGSYEQYF. The CDR3 DNA reads TGTGCCAGCACGCCGACAGGGGGCTCCTACGAGCAGTACTTC.

V gene TRBV12-5 combines with J gene TRBJ1-1, with 7 bases fitting TRBD1. The CDR3 spans 15 residues. Looked up from germline, CDR1 is LGHNT and CDR2 is FRNRAP. Trimming at V came to 1 base and at J to 1 base, leaving 3 bases not matched to a gene. The CDR3 DNA reads as TGTGCTAGTGGTTTGGCACAGGGGCCGAACACTGAAGCTTTCTTT. Translation gives CASGLAQGPNTEAFF.

V gene TRBV7-8 combines with J gene TRBJ2-1, with 10 bases matching TRBD2. Germline lookup yields CDR1 SGHVS and CDR2 FQNEAQ. The V segment lost 3 bases and the J segment 2 bases; nucleotides outside the gene matches: 10. This CDR3 contains 18 residues. CDR3 in amino acids: CASSFSPGLAETYNEQFF. CDR3 bases: TGTGCCAGCAGCTTTAGTCCCGGACTAGCGGAGACCTACAATGAGCAGTTCTTC.

The sample holds a few counts of this clone. The chain couples TRBV7-8 to TRBJ2-5; 8 nucleotides match TRBD2. The CDR3 totals 16 residues. V dropped 8 bases and J dropped 5; count of bases not matched to a gene: 16. Germline V gene sequence: CDR1 SGHVS, CDR2 FQNEAQ. CDR3 sequence reads: CASRVEFGRAGETQYF. The CDR3 nucleotides read TGTGCCAGCCGGGTCGAATTCGGGAGGGCGGGGGAGACCCAGTACTTC.